The source of this T cell receptor beta chain is a study of T cell responses to AZD1222 COVID-19 vaccine. Study-level results: Reportedly, close to half of spike-specific TCRs are directed against unmutated variant regions. At baseline, just a handful of AZD1222 recipients tested seropositive.

Using immunoSEQ multiplex PCR, the repertoire was profiled, and TCRdb retains in-frame clones only, with some absent. The sample records about 120,000 clones, approximately 90% being singletons. Details on this clone: The antigen is unknown.

The germline CDR1 and CDR2 sequences are MNHEY and SVGAGI. The CDR3 extends over 16 amino acids. V was cut by 1 base and J by 3 bases, with 13 bases left in between. The clonotype originates from an adult who received the AZD1222 COVID-19 vaccine. The material was peripheral blood, obtained 28 days after the second AZD1222 dose. The chain joins TRBV6-5 to TRBJ2-1; D possibly corresponds to TRBD2 (7 bases). CDR3: CASSYLGGANYNEQFF. The CDR3 DNA reads as TGTGCCAGCAGTTACTTAGGGGGGGCGAACTACAATGAGCAGTTCTTC.